The clone carrying this TCR beta chain was detected many times. Covering alpha and beta chains, TRAV- and TRBV-specific primers were used for the first-strand cDNA. TCRs were put through approximately 20 PCR cycles of amplification with Phusion. A constant-region primer and the V-primer adapter served as the primer pair. It was by in vitro transcription that isolated mRNA was amplified. TCRdb ran MiXCR on the reads and lists one entry per CDR3 protein. The repertoire holds under 95,000 distinct CDR3 sequences, with 15% to 20% as singletons. The sample is drawn from a study of low-dose radiotherapy and immunotherapy resistance in tumors. Study in general: Treatment of Cohort 1 consisted of 0.5 Gy per fraction every 2 weeks, adding up to 6.5 Gy. The treatment that patients received was intravenous nivolumab 240 mg every two weeks plus ipilimumab 1 mg/kg every six weeks. One day prior to radiation and immunotherapy, intravenous cyclophosphamide at 200 mg/m2 was given, repeated every two weeks.

Time point defined: after trial treatment. Described treatment: LDRT plus nivolumab, ipilimumab, low-dose cyclophosphamide and aspirin (RACIN trial). Germline V CDR1 and CDR2: MDHEN, SYDVKM. The CDR3 sequence is 16 residues long. Germline trimming cut 5 bases from V and 3 bases from J; bases unmatched to any gene: 8. The source material was PBMCs, sampled after low-dose radiotherapy plus immunotherapy. The receptor was derived from a male donor with prostate cancer. The V gene is TRBV28, the J gene TRBJ1-5; TRBD1 aligns across 9 bases. CDR3 bases: TGTGCCAGCAGTCCCTTGGGACAGGGCGCCAATCAGCCCCAGCATTTT. It codes for CASSPLGQGANQPQHF.